The source of this TCR beta chain is a study of graft-versus-host responses after intestinal transplantation. Turning to the study itself: Recipients were given multivisceral, liver-intestinal, or isolated intestinal transplants. Broader study findings: Early declines in HvG clones that occurred post-transplant were associated with peak circulating GvH clone levels.

Irradiated stimulators labeled with violet dye, about 200,000 in number, were plated with about 200,000 CFSE-labeled responders. Responder CD3+CD4+ and CD3+CD8+ cells that were proliferating and CFSE-low were sorted after the reaction. Clones were sequenced by immunoSEQ multiplex PCR, and TCRdb holds only the in-frame ones, with some missing. The table lists around 2,200 clones, less than 30% of them singletons. Germline trimming cut 6 bases from V and 2 bases from J; bases unmatched to any gene: 7. Germline V gene sequence: CDR1 LGHNA, CDR2 YSLEER. The CDR3 consists of 15 residues. Sequencing was performed on alloreactive CD8+ T cells from a mixed lymphocyte reaction culture, taken before transplantation. Subset specified: CFSE-low proliferating T cells sorted from roughly six-day pre-transplant mixed lymphocyte reaction (GvH or HvG direction). The sequence came from a human patient who was an organ donor for intestinal transplantation. This chain uses TRBV4-3 with TRBJ1-3, with TRBD1 matching 7 bases. The CDR3: CASSYQGVPGNTIYF. The CDR3 coding sequence is TGCGCCAGCAGTTATCAGGGGGTCCCTGGAAACACCATATATTTT.